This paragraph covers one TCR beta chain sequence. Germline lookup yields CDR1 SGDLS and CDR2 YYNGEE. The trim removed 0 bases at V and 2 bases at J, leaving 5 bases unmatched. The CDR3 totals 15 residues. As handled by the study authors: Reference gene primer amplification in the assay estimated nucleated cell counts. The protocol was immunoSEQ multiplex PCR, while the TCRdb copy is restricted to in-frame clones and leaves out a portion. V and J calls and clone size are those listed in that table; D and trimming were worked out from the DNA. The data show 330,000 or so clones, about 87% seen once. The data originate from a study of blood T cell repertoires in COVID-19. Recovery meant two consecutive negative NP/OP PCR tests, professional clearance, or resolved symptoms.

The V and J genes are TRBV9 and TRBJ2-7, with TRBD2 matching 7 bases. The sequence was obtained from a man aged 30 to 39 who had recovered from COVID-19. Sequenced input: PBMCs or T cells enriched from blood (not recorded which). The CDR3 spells CASSVDAGVTYEQYF. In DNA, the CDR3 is TGTGCCAGCAGCGTAGACGCGGGGGTGACCTACGAGCAGTACTTC.